The 4 T cell receptor beta chains given below trace back to one sample, sequenced in a study of post-analysis software for immune sequencing data. The study's findings and limits: Controls showed lower frequencies than patients for four to six TRBV segments, and TRBV5-6, TRBV5-1 and TRBV20-1 were among these.

Their antigens remain unidentified. Unique molecular identifiers were carried by the TCR beta cDNA libraries. TCRdb re-called the PCR reads with MiXCR, one entry per CDR3 protein. The sample has roughly 570,000 distinct CDR3 sequences, 34% seen once. The sample taken for sequencing was blood. The receptors originated from a girl aged 2-17 years with multiple sclerosis.

The chain has TRBV12-3 or TRBV12-4 and TRBJ1-2; D call uncertain. Trimming removed 5 bases at V and 4 bases at J, with 17 bases between. The CDR3 covers 15 residues. The CDR3 protein is CASSPNRQGFYGYTF. For the CDR3, the DNA is TGTGCCAGCAGTCCAAACCGACAAGGGTTCTATGGCTACACCTTC.

V is TRBV25-1 and J is TRBJ2-3; D remains unclear. This CDR3 region has 13 residues. V gave up 2 bases and J gave up 6 bases, with 9 bases separating them. The germline gives CDR1 MGHDK, CDR2 SYGVNS. DNA of the CDR3: TGTGCCAGCAGTGAACCGTGGATGGATACGCAGTATTTT. Its protein is CASSEPWMDTQYF.

CDR3 sequence (DNA): TGTGCCAGCAGTGGACCACAGGGCTACGAGCAGTACTTC. Its translation is CASSGPQGYEQYF. The chain joins TRBV12-3 or TRBV12-4 to TRBJ2-7; maybe TRBD1 (6 bases). V lost 5 bases and J 3 bases, leaving 11 bases between the germline ends. The CDR3 sequence is 13 residues long.

This chain connects TRBV29-1 to TRBJ2-5; D call uncertain. This CDR3 has 14 residues. CDR1 is SQVTM and CDR2 is ANQGSEA in the germline V gene. Trimming shortened V by 4 bases and J by 10 bases, and 22 bases separated the two germline ends. CDR3 coding DNA: TGCAGCGTTGGCCCCCGTATGGATACTCACGGCCAGTACTTC. This codes for CSVGPRMDTHGQYF.